This TCR beta chain is from a study of blood T cell repertoires in COVID-19 (dated by TCRdb to 2018 to 2020). In terms of the full investigation: Collaborator samples came from the United States, Italy and Spain and covered acute and convalescent phases of COVID-19. The prospective study material was composed of cDNA or gDNA derived from T cells, B-cell-depleted T cells, or PBMCs. Subjects who had been exposed to COVID-19, were actively infected with it, or had recovered from it provided the deeply sampled blood TCRbeta repertoires that made up the dataset. A freely available public database, intended as a resource for researchers studying the immune response to SARS-CoV-2, is where the repertoires were released. The samples were drawn from the first 160 participants of the ongoing ImmuneRACE study and from over 950 subjects provided by 6 global collaborators. A de-identified subject ID, COVID-19 status, age in years and sex were almost always included in the sample metadata. Where available, HLA class I and class II types were taken from metadata supplied by the sample provider and were not determined by assay-based typing. On the study overall, not on this receptor specifically: Clinical and demographic metadata were provided uncurated, with the amount varying by source and participant.

A remark on this clone: This receptor's antigen is unknown. No base quality information exists; no much larger clone differs at one position.

In Seattle, one collaborating source enrolled patients while the infection was active and tracked those patients longitudinally over the course of disease. Each collaborating institution followed its own protocols to collect whole blood in K2EDTA tubes. For TCRbeta analysis, collaborator samples were shipped as frozen whole blood, as isolated PBMCs, or as DNA extracted from either sample type. The immunoSEQ Assay, a bias-controlled multiplex PCR, was used to amplify TCRbeta CDR3 regions from genomic DNA. The study's processing was this. Within the assay, amplification of reference gene primers was used to estimate how many nucleated cells each sample contained. Sequence reads were collapsed and filtered to measure the absolute abundance of every unique TCRbeta CDR3 rearrangement. For each sample, productive Simpson clonality was calculated as the square root of Simpson's diversity index across productive rearrangements. The table comes from immuneACCESS by way of TCRdb, which keeps in-frame sequences with V and J called. Part of the clones is missing from these tables; in studies checked, under half for an unresolved V gene and the rest for unknown reasons. The D gene and trimming were derived from the DNA, and the V and J assignments and clone size from that table. The sample includes a few hundred thousand clones, with around 89% observed a single time. Approximately 6% of the sample is held by the ten biggest clonotypes.

The CDR3 holds 16 amino acids from the cysteine to the phenylalanine. The entry retains the CDR3 DNA only, 48 bases that are in frame from base 1. V loses 5 bases at its end and J loses 5 bases; junction bases beyond the gene matches: 13. From a lookup of the germline V gene, CDR1 and CDR2 are SGDLS and YYNGEE. The TCR sequence derives from a woman younger than 45 with COVID-19, enrolled during active disease. The sample was peripheral blood. This chain joins TRBV9 to TRBJ1-1; 9 central nucleotides agree with TRBD1. The DNA sequence follows: TGTGCCAGCAGTGCAACCACAGGGGGCGCTTGGACTGAAGCTTTCTTT. The resulting protein is CASSATTGGAWTEAFF.